The following is a TCR beta chain sequence with its context. The entry originates in a study of blood T cell repertoires in COVID-19. From germline, CDR1 is LNHNV and CDR2 YYDKDF (reference sequence). This CDR3 has 17 amino acids. The V gene end was trimmed by 3 bases and the J gene end by 3 bases; junction bases not matched to a gene: 13. Some clones are missing from TCRdb's copy, which holds only in-frame ones; the method was immunoSEQ multiplex PCR. The sample contains about 54,000 clones, about nine tenths of which appear only once. Sequenced sample: peripheral blood. The gene calls are TRBV15 and TRBJ2-7; TRBD1 matches 8 bases. The TCR was taken from a woman in her 40s with active COVID-19. The CDR3: CATSSSDRGRGGYEQYF. The CDR3 DNA sequence: TGTGCCACCAGCAGTAGTGACAGGGGAAGAGGCGGCTACGAGCAGTACTTC.